This T cell receptor beta chain is from a study of cytomegalovirus exposure and HLA in healthy donors. To note about this clone: The antigen is unknown.

The CDR3 has 16 residues. Trimming removed 1 base from V and 4 bases from J; junction bases left unmatched: 7. Germline V gene data show CDR1 as SEHNR and CDR2 as FQNEAQ (reference sequence). The study, taken as a whole, reports: As confirmed in vitro, a few CMV-associated chains were specific for CMV antigens.

Clones were read by immunoSEQ multiplex PCR, and TCRdb kept only the in-frame ones, dropping some. This table has about 240,000 clones, more than 75% appearing once. This sequence joins TRBV7-9 and TRBJ2-5; 9 bases line up with TRBD1. Sequencing was performed on PBMCs. The sequence was obtained from a man aged 18 to 30 in good health and CMV-seronegative. The CDR3 here is CASSLEGQGGRETQYF. The CDR3 DNA follows: TGTGCCAGCAGCTTAGAGGGACAGGGAGGGCGAGAGACCCAGTACTTC.